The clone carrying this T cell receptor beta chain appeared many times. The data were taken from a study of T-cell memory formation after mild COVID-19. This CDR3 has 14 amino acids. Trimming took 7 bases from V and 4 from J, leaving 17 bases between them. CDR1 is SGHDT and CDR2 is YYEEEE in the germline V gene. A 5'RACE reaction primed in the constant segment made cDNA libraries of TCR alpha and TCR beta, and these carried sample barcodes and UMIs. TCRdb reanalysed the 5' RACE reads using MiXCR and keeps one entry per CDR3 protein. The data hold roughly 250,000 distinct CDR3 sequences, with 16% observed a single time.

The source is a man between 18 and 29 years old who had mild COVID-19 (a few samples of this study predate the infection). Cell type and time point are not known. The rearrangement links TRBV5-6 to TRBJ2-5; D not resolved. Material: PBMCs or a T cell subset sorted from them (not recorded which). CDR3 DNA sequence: TGTGCCAGCGCTAACCAGGACCTAAGAGAGACCCAGTACTTC. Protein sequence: CASANQDLRETQYF.